A selection of T cell receptor beta chains follows, all from one sample in a study of blood T cell repertoires in COVID-19. Profiled with immunoSEQ multiplex PCR; TCRdb holds only in-frame clones, not every one. The repertoire has about 290,000 clones, about 85% of them found once; the top ten carry approximately 4.1%. The source material was peripheral blood. Source of these receptors: a woman in her forties or fifties with active or convalescent COVID-19. Each CDR3 is given with its conserved first and last residue. D genes are given only for firm matches. Size tells how often a clone was seen (once, few, many) or the class of an expanded clone, and some rows leave it out.

V gene	clone size	D gene	J gene	CDR3 protein	CDR3 DNA
TRBV28	.	.	TRBJ2-2	CASSFSGGYLNTGELFF	TGTGCCAGCAGTTTTAGCGGAGGATACTTGAACACCGGGGAGCTGTTTTTT
TRBV24-1	.	.	TRBJ1-6	CATSDYRVPVGNSPLHF	TGTGCCACCAGTGATTACAGGGTCCCCGTAGGAAATTCACCCCTCCACTTT
TRBV7-7	.	TRBD2	TRBJ2-2	CASSSRTSGSPGELFF	TGTGCCAGCAGCTCTCGGACTAGCGGGAGCCCCGGGGAGCTGTTTTTT
TRBV5-1	.	TRBD2	TRBJ2-7	CASSLGGLAGAEQYF	TGCGCCAGCAGCTTGGGGGGACTAGCGGGAGCCGAGCAGTACTTC
TRBV19	.	TRBD1	TRBJ1-4	CASSHSQGRNEKLFF	TGTGCCAGTAGCCATTCACAGGGGAGGAATGAAAAACTGTTTTTT
TRBV6-2/TRBV6-3	.	TRBD2	TRBJ2-7	CASSYSGAAYEQYF	TGTGCCAGCAGTTACAGCGGGGCAGCCTACGAGCAGTACTTC
TRBV28	.	.	TRBJ1-5	CASSLGAMRPQHF	TGTGCCAGCAGTCTTGGGGCCATGAGGCCCCAGCATTTT
TRBV14	.	.	TRBJ1-1	CASSLNRVDTEAFF	TGTGCCAGCAGTCTGAACAGGGTGGACACTGAAGCTTTCTTT
TRBV7-6	once	.	TRBJ1-1	CASSLVKAQDTEAFF	TGTGCCAGCAGCTTAGTCAAAGCTCAGGATACTGAAGCTTTCTTT
TRBV30	.	TRBD2	TRBJ2-2	CAWRGSYGGTNTGELFF	TGTGCCTGGAGGGGTTCTTACGGGGGGACGAACACCGGGGAGCTGTTTTTT